The next 18 T cell receptor beta chains were all read from a single sample in a study of cytomegalovirus exposure and HLA in healthy donors (dated by TCRdb to 2016 to 2017). Library prep was done by the immunoSEQ multiplex PCR assay. The multiplex PCR relied on a mix of 60 forward primers for TCR Vbeta segments and 13 reverse primers for TCR Jbeta segments. The table comes from immuneACCESS by way of TCRdb, which keeps in-frame sequences with V and J called. Part of the clones is missing from these tables; in studies checked, under half for an unresolved V gene and the rest for unknown reasons. Counted in this sample were about 150,000 clones; 65% to 75% of them appeared once. The ten largest clonotypes hold around 2.3% of the sample. Sequences were obtained from PBMCs. The receptors were gathered from a man under 40 in good health and CMV-seronegative.

V is TRBV30 and J is TRBJ2-7; a possible D gene is TRBD1 (5 bases). The CDR3 covers 15 residues. With 3 bases removed from V and 0 bases from J, the gap between germline ends came to 15 bases. The germline gives CDR1 GTSNPN, CDR2 SVGIG (reference sequence). In nucleotides, the CDR3 is TGTGCCTGGAGCCCAGGACAAAGGAGCTCCTACGAGCAGTACTTC. Its translation: CAWSPGQRSSYEQYF.

The rearrangement joins TRBV5-1 to TRBJ2-5; the match to TRBD2 covers 10 bases. Germline V lookup: CDR1 SGHRS, CDR2 YFSETQ. CDR3 length: 15 amino acids. V was clipped by 2 bases and J by 0 bases; unmatched bases: 1. Here the CDR3 reads CASSLAGGYQETQYF. CDR3 nucleotide sequence: TGCGCCAGCAGCTTAGCGGGGGGGTACCAAGAGACCCAGTACTTC.

In this sample, this clone turned up a few times. CDR3 bases: TGTGCCAGTAGTATAGTGGCGGAACACAATCAGCCCCAGCATTTT. Residues: CASSIVAEHNQPQHF. The J gene is TRBJ1-5, the V gene TRBV19, with D uncertain. Per germline, CDR1 LNHDA and CDR2 SQIVND (reference sequence). This CDR3 is built from 15 residues. V lost 1 base and J lost 3, with 10 bases in between.

This chain links TRBV29-1 with TRBJ1-2; D remains unclear. The germline gives CDR1 SQVTM, CDR2 ANQGSEA. V lost 0 bases and J lost 0, with 11 bases in between. The length of the CDR3 is 15 residues. The CDR3 nucleotides are TGCAGCGTTGAAGATATAACGGTTTCTAACTATGGCTACACCTTC. Protein: CSVEDITVSNYGYTF.

The gene calls are TRBV6-4 and TRBJ2-7; possible D gene TRBD1, 5 bases. From germline, CDR1 is MRHNA and CDR2 SNTAGT. This CDR3 is built from 14 residues. Trimming removed 6 bases at V and 2 bases at J, with 14 bases between. In DNA form, the CDR3 reads TGTGCCAGCAGAGAGACAGTCCGGACCTACGAGCAGTACTTC. Amino acids: CASRETVRTYEQYF.

The chain links TRBV19 to TRBJ2-1, with TRBD2 identical over 8 bases. Trimming took 1 base from V and 4 from J; bases not matched to a gene: 3. Germline V gene lookup returns CDR1 LNHDA and CDR2 SQIVND (reference sequence). This CDR3 comprises 15 residues. The CDR3 protein is CASSIAGGPYNEQFF. CDR3 nucleotides: TGTGCCAGTAGTATAGCGGGGGGGCCTTACAATGAGCAGTTCTTC.

The chain has TRBV5-1 and TRBJ1-1; weak D call: TRBD1 (6 bases). The CDR3 loop spans 14 amino acids. Germline CDR1 is SGHRS and CDR2 is YFSETQ. Deletions cut 0 bases from V and 5 bases from J, with 11 bases between. CDR3 amino acids: CASSLDRVETEAFF. CDR3 DNA: TGCGCCAGCAGCTTGGACAGGGTGGAAACTGAAGCTTTCTTT.

This clone was seen a few times. The chain links TRBV7-6 to TRBJ1-3; no definite D call. V gave up 0 bases and J gave up 4 bases, with 4 bases separating them. CDR3 length: 13 amino acids. Germline V gives CDR1 SGHVS, CDR2 FNYEAQ. The CDR3 DNA is TGTGCCAGCAGCTTAGCCCCGGGAAACACCATATATTTT. It translates to CASSLAPGNTIYF. Together with reference TRBV7-6 and TRBJ1-3, the CDR3 gives the full variable domain: GAGVSQSPRYKVTKRGQDVALRCDPISGHVSLYWYRQALGQGPEFLTYFNYEAQQDKSGLPNDRFSAERPEGSISTLTIQRTEQRDSAMYRCASSLAPGNTIYFGEGSWLTVV.

The rearrangement uses TRBV4-1 and TRBJ2-7, with D unresolved. The V and J ends lost 4 bases and 3 bases respectively, with 10 bases between them. Germline CDR1 reads MGHRA; CDR2 reads YSYEKL. The CDR3 has 13 residues. The CDR3 loop reads CASSLQKNYEQYF. In nucleotides, the CDR3 is TGCGCCAGCAGCCTGCAGAAGAACTACGAGCAGTACTTC.

The chain employs TRBV10-3 and TRBJ2-7, with D perhaps TRBD1 (7 bases). The CDR3 is 16 residues long. Germline assignment: CDR1 ENHRY and CDR2 SYGVKD. V lost 2 bases and J 1 base, leaving 15 bases between the germline ends. This chain's CDR3 is CAISEPSTGRSYEQYF. The DNA for the CDR3 is TGTGCCATCAGTGAGCCCTCGACAGGGAGGTCCTACGAGCAGTACTTC.

This sequence joins TRBV4-1 and TRBJ2-3; 7 bases match TRBD2. In germline, CDR1 is MGHRA, CDR2 YSYEKL. The CDR3 loop spans 16 amino acids. The V gene end was trimmed by 0 bases and the J gene end by 4 bases; junction bases not matched to a gene: 7. The chain's CDR3 is CASSQDPLASADTQYF. Written as DNA, the CDR3 is TGCGCCAGCAGCCAAGATCCACTAGCGTCTGCAGATACGCAGTATTTT.

The J gene is TRBJ1-1, the V gene TRBV28; D uncertain. The CDR3 length is 14 residues. V lost 8 bases and J lost 3, with 16 bases in between. The germline CDR1 and CDR2 sequences are MDHEN and SYDVKM. The CDR3 nucleotides are TGTGCCAGCTCCACGACACCAGTGGACACTGAAGCTTTCTTT. Its protein product is CASSTTPVDTEAFF.

This sequence joins TRBV5-1 and TRBJ1-1; D possibly corresponds to TRBD1 (5 bases). CDR1 is SGHRS, CDR2 YFSETQ, per germline. The length of the CDR3 is 15 residues. The V end was cut by 0 bases, the J end by 5 bases, with 14 bases between. The CDR3 sequence is CASSLAIGGKTEAFF. The DNA of the CDR3 is TGCGCCAGCAGCTTGGCCATCGGGGGGAAGACTGAAGCTTTCTTT. The complete variable domain, with remaining parts taken from reference TRBV5-1 and TRBJ1-1, reads KAGVTQTPRYLIKTRGQQVTLSCSPISGHRSVSWYQQTPGQGLQFLFEYFSETQRNKGNFPGRFSGRQFSNSRSEMNVSTLELGDSALYLCASSLAIGGKTEAFFGQGTRLTVV.

This rearrangement joins TRBV7-2 to TRBJ1-1, with 7 bases identical to TRBD1. The CDR3 runs to 14 residues. V lost 3 bases and J lost 4; bases outside the gene matches: 5. Germline lookup yields CDR1 SGHTA and CDR2 FQGNSA. CDR3 residues: CASSFNRGSTEAFF. The CDR3 DNA sequence: TGTGCCAGCAGCTTTAACAGGGGTAGCACTGAAGCTTTCTTT.

The chain links TRBV10-3 to TRBJ2-7; D is possibly TRBD1 (6 bases). This CDR3 region has 15 residues. Trimming pared 3 bases from V and 2 bases from J, leaving 14 bases between. Germline-derived CDR1 and CDR2 are ENHRY and SYGVKD. This chain's CDR3 is CAISEGDIMTYEQYF. Written as DNA, the CDR3 is TGTGCCATCAGTGAAGGGGACATCATGACCTACGAGCAGTACTTC.

This chain connects TRBV2 to TRBJ1-2; TRBD1 aligns across 7 bases. The CDR3 loop spans 14 amino acids. Germline loops: CDR1 SNHLY, CDR2 FYNNEI. After removal of 3 bases from V and 8 bases from J, the junction contained 9 bases not matched to a gene. The CDR3 coding sequence is TGTGCCAGCAGTGATGACAGGGAGGAGAAGGGCTACACCTTC. The encoded protein is CASSDDREEKGYTF.

The chain links TRBV6-5 to TRBJ2-2; D not certain. V was shortened by 2 bases and J by 1 base, with 5 bases between the two germline ends. Germline values: CDR1 MNHEY, CDR2 SVGAGI. This CDR3 has 14 amino acids. The CDR3 protein is CASSYPLNTGELFF. CDR3 in DNA: TGTGCCAGCAGTTACCCTCTGAACACCGGGGAGCTGTTTTTT.

The chain is built from TRBV5-4 and TRBJ2-5; the match to TRBD1 covers 7 bases. Gene TRBJ2-7 matches the end of the DNA better, so the J call may be wrong. CDR1 and CDR2 from the germline V gene are SGHNT and YYREEE (reference sequence). The CDR3 sequence is 14 residues long. The CDR3 DNA follows: TGTGCCAGCAGTTTAGACAGGGCCACCTACGAGCAGTACTTC. This encodes CASSLDRATYEQYF.